A single T cell receptor beta chain is shown here with its context. What it binds is not known. Repertoires were generated with immunoSEQ multiplex PCR, while TCRdb's copy carries only in-frame clones and drops some. The data contain some 200,000 clones, 85% to 95% of them singletons. These data are taken from a study of T cell responses to AZD1222 COVID-19 vaccine. General observations from the study: White British ancestry dominated among donors, who included more females, and clonal diversity was possibly underestimated. Two AZD1222 doses significantly raised spike-specific TCR breadth and depth over controls. Unmutated variant regions reportedly attract nearly half of all spike-specific TCRs.

The germline V and J ends were trimmed by 4 bases and 0 bases, with 10 bases remaining between them. The CDR3 extends over 16 amino acids. Germline V gives CDR1 LGHNA, CDR2 YNFKEQ. The rearrangement uses TRBV4-2 and TRBJ1-6; D gene ambiguous. This clonotype originated in an adult in good health. The starting material was peripheral blood, obtained on day 0 of MenACWY control vaccination. This CDR3 reads CASSPISTSYNSPLHF. The CDR3 coding sequence is TGTGCCAGCAGCCCGATAAGTACCTCCTATAATTCACCCCTCCACTTT.